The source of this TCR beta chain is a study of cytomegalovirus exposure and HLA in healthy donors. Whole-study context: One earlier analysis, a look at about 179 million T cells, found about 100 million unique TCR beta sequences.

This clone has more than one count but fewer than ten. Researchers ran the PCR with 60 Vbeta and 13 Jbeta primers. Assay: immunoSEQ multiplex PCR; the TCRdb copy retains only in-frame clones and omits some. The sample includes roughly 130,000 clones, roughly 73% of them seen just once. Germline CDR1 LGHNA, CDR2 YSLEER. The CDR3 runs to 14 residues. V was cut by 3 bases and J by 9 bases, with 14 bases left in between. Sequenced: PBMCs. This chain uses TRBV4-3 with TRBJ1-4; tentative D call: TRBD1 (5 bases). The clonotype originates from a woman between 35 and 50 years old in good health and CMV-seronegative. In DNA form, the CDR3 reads TGCGCCAGCAGCCAGGACAAGGGGCAGAAAAAACTGTTTTTT. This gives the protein CASSQDKGQKKLFF.